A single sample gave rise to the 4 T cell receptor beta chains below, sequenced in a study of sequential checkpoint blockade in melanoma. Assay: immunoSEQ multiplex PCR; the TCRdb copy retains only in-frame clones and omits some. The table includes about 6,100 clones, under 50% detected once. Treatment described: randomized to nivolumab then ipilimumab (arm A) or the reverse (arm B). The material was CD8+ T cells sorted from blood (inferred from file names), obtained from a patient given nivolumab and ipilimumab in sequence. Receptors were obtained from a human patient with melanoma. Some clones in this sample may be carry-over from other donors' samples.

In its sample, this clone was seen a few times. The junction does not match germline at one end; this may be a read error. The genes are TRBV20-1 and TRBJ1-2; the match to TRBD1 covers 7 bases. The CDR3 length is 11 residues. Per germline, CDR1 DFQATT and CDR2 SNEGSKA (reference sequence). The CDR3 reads CSARGQSKLSF. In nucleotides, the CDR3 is TGCAGTGCCCGGGGACAGAGTAAACTCTCCTTC.

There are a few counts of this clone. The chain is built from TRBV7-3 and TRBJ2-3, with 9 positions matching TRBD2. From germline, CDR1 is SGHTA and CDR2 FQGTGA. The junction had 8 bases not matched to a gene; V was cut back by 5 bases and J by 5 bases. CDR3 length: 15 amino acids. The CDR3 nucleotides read TGTGCCAGCAGCCTTAGCGGGGGATCCGGAGATACGCAGTATTTT. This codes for CASSLSGGSGDTQYF.

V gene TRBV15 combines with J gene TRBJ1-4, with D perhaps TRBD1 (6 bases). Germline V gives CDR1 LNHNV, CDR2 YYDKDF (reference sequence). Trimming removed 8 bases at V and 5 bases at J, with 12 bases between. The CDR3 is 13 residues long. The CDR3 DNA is TGTGCCACCTCAGGGGCCTTAAATGAAAAACTGTTTTTT. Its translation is CATSGALNEKLFF.

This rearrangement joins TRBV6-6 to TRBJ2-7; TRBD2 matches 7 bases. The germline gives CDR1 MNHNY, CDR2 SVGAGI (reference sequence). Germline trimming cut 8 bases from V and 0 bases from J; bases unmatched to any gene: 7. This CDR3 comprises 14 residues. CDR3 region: CASETSAASYEQYF. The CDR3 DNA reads TGTGCCAGCGAAACTAGCGCCGCCTCCTACGAGCAGTACTTC.